This T cell receptor beta chain was identified in a study of control samples from healthy donors and cancer patients. The repertoire was sequenced with immunoSEQ multiplex PCR; TCRdb's copy has only in-frame clones and lacks some. Among 80,000 to 100,000 clones, roughly 92% were seen once, and the ten largest hold 3%. Germline V lookup: CDR1 SGHAT, CDR2 FQDESV (reference sequence). V lost 1 base to trimming and J lost 2 bases, with 12 bases between them. The CDR3 loop spans 15 amino acids. Input material: blood. This receptor was taken from a human donor in good health. The donor label of this sample is uncertain. J is TRBJ2-7 and V is TRBV11-1, with D possibly matching TRBD2 (7 bases). CDR3 amino acids: CASSLGRGDTYEQYV. In DNA, the CDR3 is TGTGCCAGCAGCTTAGGCCGGGGGGACACCTACGAGCAGTACGTC.